The T cell receptor (beta chain) under discussion was sequenced for a study of cytomegalovirus exposure and HLA in healthy donors. Study outcomes and limitations: The listing of 150 to 200 TCR beta chains classed them as cytomegalovirus-associated. Rarity marked most TCR sequences, yet some public TCRs occurred in many donors.

PCR used 60 Vbeta primers and 13 Jbeta primers. Some clones are missing from TCRdb's copy, which holds only in-frame ones; the method was immunoSEQ multiplex PCR. In the table there are about 140,000 clones, roughly three fifths of which are singletons. This CDR3 contains 15 residues. Germline lookup yields CDR1 SGHRS and CDR2 YFSETQ. The V end lost 1 base, the J end lost 0 bases, and 7 bases lay between the germline ends. Of note for this clone: What it binds is not known.

The V call is TRBV5-1, the J call TRBJ2-2; possibly TRBD2 for D (6 bases). The sequence was collected from a woman aged 55-75 years in good health and CMV-seronegative. The sequencing input was PBMCs. CDR3 sequence reads: CASSLPSANTGELFF. As DNA, the CDR3 is TGCGCCAGCAGCTTGCCTAGCGCGAACACCGGGGAGCTGTTTTTT.